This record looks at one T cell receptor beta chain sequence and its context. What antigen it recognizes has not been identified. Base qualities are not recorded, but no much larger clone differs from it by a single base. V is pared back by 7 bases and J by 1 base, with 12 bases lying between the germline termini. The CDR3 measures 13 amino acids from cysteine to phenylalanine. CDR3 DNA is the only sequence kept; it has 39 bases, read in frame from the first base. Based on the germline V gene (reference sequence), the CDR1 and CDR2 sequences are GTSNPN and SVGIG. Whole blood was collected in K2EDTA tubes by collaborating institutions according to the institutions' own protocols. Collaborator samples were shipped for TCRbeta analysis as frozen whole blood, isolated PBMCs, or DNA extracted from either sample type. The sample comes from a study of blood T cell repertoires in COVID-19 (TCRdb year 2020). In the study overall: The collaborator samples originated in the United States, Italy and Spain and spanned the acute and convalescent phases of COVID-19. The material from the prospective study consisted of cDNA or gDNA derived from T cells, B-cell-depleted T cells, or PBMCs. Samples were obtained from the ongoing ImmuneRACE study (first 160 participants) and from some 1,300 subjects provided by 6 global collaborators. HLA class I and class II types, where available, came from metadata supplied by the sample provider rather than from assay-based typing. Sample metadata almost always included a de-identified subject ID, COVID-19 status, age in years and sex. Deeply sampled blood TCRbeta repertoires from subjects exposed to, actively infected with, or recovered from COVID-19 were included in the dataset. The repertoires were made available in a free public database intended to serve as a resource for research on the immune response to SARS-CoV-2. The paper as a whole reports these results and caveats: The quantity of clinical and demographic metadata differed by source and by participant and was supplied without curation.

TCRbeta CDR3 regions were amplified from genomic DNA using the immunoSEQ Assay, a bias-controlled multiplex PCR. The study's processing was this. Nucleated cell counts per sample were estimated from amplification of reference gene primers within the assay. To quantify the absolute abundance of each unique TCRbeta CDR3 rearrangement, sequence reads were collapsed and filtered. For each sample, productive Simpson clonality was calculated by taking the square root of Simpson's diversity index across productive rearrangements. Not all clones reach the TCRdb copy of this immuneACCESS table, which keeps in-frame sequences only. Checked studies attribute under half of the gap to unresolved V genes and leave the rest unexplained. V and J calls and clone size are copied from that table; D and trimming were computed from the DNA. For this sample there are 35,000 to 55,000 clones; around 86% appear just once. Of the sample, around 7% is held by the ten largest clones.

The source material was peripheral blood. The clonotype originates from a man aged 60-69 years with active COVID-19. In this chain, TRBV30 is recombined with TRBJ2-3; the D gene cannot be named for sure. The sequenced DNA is TGTGCCTCCTTCAACTTGCGCACAGATACGCAGTATTTT. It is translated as CASFNLRTDTQYF.